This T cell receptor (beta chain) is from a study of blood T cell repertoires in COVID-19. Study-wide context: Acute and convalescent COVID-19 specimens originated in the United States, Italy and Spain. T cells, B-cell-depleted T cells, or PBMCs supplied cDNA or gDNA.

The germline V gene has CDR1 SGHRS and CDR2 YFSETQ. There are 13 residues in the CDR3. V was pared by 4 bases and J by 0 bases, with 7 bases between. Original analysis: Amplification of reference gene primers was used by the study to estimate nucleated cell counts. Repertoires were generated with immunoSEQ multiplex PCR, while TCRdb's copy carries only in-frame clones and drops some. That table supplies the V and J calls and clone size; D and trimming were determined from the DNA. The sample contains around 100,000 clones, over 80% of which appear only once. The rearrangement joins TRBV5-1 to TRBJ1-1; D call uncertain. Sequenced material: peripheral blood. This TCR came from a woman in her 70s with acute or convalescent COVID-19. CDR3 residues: CASSPELNTEAFF. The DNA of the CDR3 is TGCGCCAGCAGCCCTGAGTTGAACACTGAAGCTTTCTTT.